Each of the 21 T cell receptor beta chains below was sequenced from the same sample in a study of OX40 agonist ivuxolimab in advanced cancers. Here immunoSEQ multiplex PCR was the method, and the copy in TCRdb shows in-frame clones only, minus some. The sample comprises approximately 72,000 clones, 88% of which are singletons, and about 0.9% rests with the top ten. The sample consisted of CD4+ or CD8+ T cells sorted from blood, taken in a trial of the OX40 agonist ivuxolimab. The receptors originated from an adult with an advanced solid tumor such as melanoma, head and neck, liver or kidney cancer.

The chain employs TRBV29-1 and TRBJ1-5; D remains unclear. V was pared by 4 bases and J by 3 bases, with 10 bases between. The CDR3 sequence is 13 residues long. The germline CDR1 and CDR2 sequences are SQVTM and ANQGSEA. This CDR3 is CSVAPSPNQPQHF. CDR3 nucleotide sequence: TGCAGCGTTGCTCCGAGCCCCAATCAGCCCCAGCATTTT.

This clone has only a few counts. This chain joins TRBV7-2 and TRBJ2-5; 7 bases fit TRBD1. Trimming removed 6 bases from V and 1 base from J; junction bases left unmatched: 5. The CDR3 loop spans 14 amino acids. Germline CDR1 reads SGHTA; CDR2 reads FQGNSA. CDR3 protein: CASSPGGGQETQYF. The CDR3 bases are TGTGCCAGCAGTCCAGGGGGTGGCCAAGAGACCCAGTACTTC.

V gene TRBV6-4 combines with J gene TRBJ2-1, with unresolved D. CDR1 and CDR2 from the germline V gene are MRHNA and SNTAGT. The length of the CDR3 is 16 residues. Trimming cost V 4 bases and J 2 bases, with 15 bases left between them. CDR3 nucleotide sequence: TGTGCCAGCAGTGCCCTTCGCGGCAACACCTACAATGAGCAGTTCTTC. Encoded protein: CASSALRGNTYNEQFF.

The chain recombines TRBV19 with TRBJ1-5, with TRBD1 matching 8 bases. Germline V lookup: CDR1 LNHDA, CDR2 SQIVND (reference sequence). The CDR3 has 14 residues. The J segment lost 6 bases and the V segment lost 5 bases, leaving 6 bases of the junction unmatched. CDR3 in amino acids: CASSDRGPTQPQHF. DNA of the CDR3: TGTGCCAGTAGTGACAGGGGCCCTACTCAGCCCCAGCATTTT.

The chain employs TRBV9 and TRBJ2-7; a possible D gene is TRBD2 (5 bases). V lost 0 bases and J 3 bases, leaving 13 bases between the germline ends. The V gene's germline CDR1 is SGDLS and CDR2 YYNGEE. The CDR3 contains 15 residues. The CDR3 here is CASSVAAGGLYEQYF. CDR3 bases: TGTGCCAGCAGCGTAGCGGCGGGTGGGCTCTACGAGCAGTACTTC.

The V gene is TRBV11-2, the J gene TRBJ1-2; D is unresolved. V was cut by 5 bases and J by 5 bases, with 12 bases left in between. Germline CDR1 and CDR2: SGHAT and FQNNGV. The CDR3 consists of 13 residues. The CDR3, as DNA: TGTGCCAGCAGCGCTCGACCGGAGTATGGCTACACCTTC. Translated, it gives CASSARPEYGYTF.

The genes are TRBV19 and TRBJ2-7, with 10 bases that match TRBD1. The CDR3 has 15 amino acids. After removal of 5 bases from V and 6 bases from J, the junction contained 10 bases not matched to a gene. The germline CDR1 and CDR2 sequences are LNHDA and SQIVND (reference sequence). The CDR3 here is CASSSKGQGLGEQYF. In nucleotides, the CDR3 is TGTGCCAGTAGTTCTAAGGGACAGGGGCTGGGCGAGCAGTACTTC. Full variable domain (outside the CDR3, taken from reference TRBV19 and TRBJ2-7): DGGITQSPKYLFRKEGQNVTLSCEQNLNHDAMYWYRQDPGQGLRLIYYSQIVNDFQKGDIAEGYSVSREKKESFPLTVTSAQKNPTAFYLCASSSKGQGLGEQYFGPGTRLTVT.

The gene calls are TRBV2 and TRBJ2-3; the match to TRBD2 covers 11 bases. V lost 0 bases, J lost 6 bases, and 5 bases stayed unmatched. The germline CDR1 and CDR2 sequences are SNHLY and FYNNEI. This CDR3 comprises 16 residues. The CDR3 DNA follows: TGTGCCAGCAGTGAAGCATCCACTAGCGGGGGTGATACGCAGTATTTT. This sequence encodes CASSEASTSGGDTQYF.

The V gene is TRBV28, the J gene TRBJ2-6, with TRBD2 matching 14 bases. The V and J ends lost 6 bases and 0 bases, in that order; junction bases with no gene match: 13. The CDR3 length is 21 residues. Germline V gene sequence: CDR1 MDHEN, CDR2 SYDVKM. The CDR3 bases are TGTGCCAGCAGCTCCAGACCCGGGACTAGCGGGGGCCGCTCTGGGGCCAACGTCCTGACTTTC. Translating it yields CASSSRPGTSGGRSGANVLTF.

V and J are TRBV6-1 and TRBJ2-3, with TRBD2 as a possible D gene (6 bases). There are 13 residues in the CDR3. CDR1 and CDR2 (germline): MNHNS, SASEGT. Deletions cut 4 bases from V and 6 bases from J, with 11 bases between. The DNA of the CDR3 is TGTGCCAGCAGTGTACTTGGGGGGGATACGCAGTATTTT. It codes for CASSVLGGDTQYF.

The chain joins TRBV27 to TRBJ2-7; D tentatively reads TRBD1 or TRBD2 (7 bases each). This CDR3 is built from 13 residues. Per the germline V gene, CDR1 is MNHEY and CDR2 is SMNVEV (reference sequence). V lost 6 bases and J 12 bases, leaving 21 bases between the germline ends. Here the CDR3 reads CASSHSTTGRVYF. The CDR3 DNA reads as TGTGCCAGCAGCCACTCCACGACAGGGAGGGTGTACTTC.

This chain links TRBV19 with TRBJ1-5, with TRBD1 as a possible D gene (5 bases). V lost 6 bases, J lost 3 bases, and 18 bases lay in between. This CDR3 has 16 amino acids. Per germline, CDR1 LNHDA and CDR2 SQIVND (reference sequence). The CDR3 spells CASSRGTVGFNQPQHF. CDR3 nucleotide sequence: TGTGCCAGTAGCAGAGGGACGGTAGGGTTCAATCAGCCCCAGCATTTT.

The gene calls are TRBV27 and TRBJ2-5; 12 nucleotides match TRBD1. J gave up 5 bases and V 2 bases, and 6 bases lay outside the gene matches. Germline V gene lookup returns CDR1 MNHEY and CDR2 SMNVEV (reference sequence). This CDR3 contains 16 residues. The CDR3 DNA is TGTGCCAGCAGTTTAGGGGACAGGGGGCCAGGGGAGACCCAGTACTTC. Amino acids: CASSLGDRGPGETQYF.

The CDR3 sequence is CASSQGVDRGEYGYTF. CDR3 nucleotide sequence: TGCGCCAGCAGTCAGGGTGTCGATAGGGGCGAATATGGCTACACCTTC. The rearrangement uses TRBV23-1 and TRBJ1-2; TRBD1 is a possible D gene (5 bases). TRBV23-1 is given ORF status, its function remaining uncertain. V was shortened by 3 bases and J by 5 bases, with 19 bases between the two germline ends. The CDR3 runs 16 residues.

This clone has a handful of counts. V usage is TRBV14 and J usage is TRBJ2-6; D is uncertain. Germline CDR1 SGHDN, CDR2 FVKESK. The CDR3 sequence is 10 residues long. V was pared by 6 bases and J by 10 bases, with 4 bases between. CDR3 DNA: TGTGCCAGCAGAGGTAACGTCCTGACTTTC. Protein sequence: CASRGNVLTF.

The chain uses TRBV5-5 and TRBJ2-3, with a weak D call TRBD2 (6 bases). V was pared by 2 bases and J by 3 bases, with 16 bases between. The CDR3 is made up of 16 amino acids. Germline V gene sequence: CDR1 SGHKS, CDR2 YYEKEE (reference sequence). CDR3 DNA: TGTGCCAGCAGCTTCCCGTGGAGGGGCCGAACAGATACGCAGTATTTT. Translation gives CASSFPWRGRTDTQYF. Together with reference TRBV5-5 and TRBJ2-3, the CDR3 gives the full variable domain: DAGVTQSPTHLIKTRGQQVTLRCSPISGHKSVSWYQQVLGQGPQFIFQYYEKEERGRGNFPDRFSARQFPNYSSELNVNALLLGDSALYLCASSFPWRGRTDTQYFGPGTRLTVL.

The gene calls are TRBV28 and TRBJ2-2; TRBD2 is a possible D gene (6 bases). The germline V gene has CDR1 MDHEN and CDR2 SYDVKM. V was cut by 5 bases and J by 1 base, with 17 bases left in between. CDR3 length: 17 amino acids. The CDR3 nucleotides are TGTGCCAGCAGTCCGCCTTCCCTAGCGCGGAACACCGGGGAGCTGTTTTTT. Translating it yields CASSPPSLARNTGELFF.

The chain employs TRBV4-3 and TRBJ2-7; TRBD1 agrees at 9 bases. The CDR3 covers 15 residues. Unmatched junction bases numbered 7, after V lost 1 base and J lost 6 bases. Germline values: CDR1 LGHNA, CDR2 YSLEER. CDR3 sequence reads: CASSQGLTGGREQYF. The CDR3 bases are TGCGCCAGCAGCCAAGGGTTAACAGGGGGCCGCGAGCAGTACTTC.

The chain couples TRBV6-5 to TRBJ1-5; D is ambiguous. Germline V gives CDR1 MNHEY, CDR2 SVGAGI. The CDR3 extends over 13 amino acids. V lost 6 bases to trimming and J lost 2 bases, with 8 bases between them. Written as DNA, the CDR3 is TGTGCCAGCAGCACCCAACGCAATCAGCCCCAGCATTTT. Its protein product is CASSTQRNQPQHF.

V usage is TRBV6-1 and J usage is TRBJ1-6, with D uncertain. From germline, CDR1 is MNHNS and CDR2 SASEGT. Between the trimmed V and J ends, which lost 5 bases and 0 bases, there was a span of 8 bases. CDR3 size: 15 residues. This CDR3 reads CASSPQPSYNSPLHF. The CDR3 nucleotides read TGTGCCAGCAGTCCACAGCCCTCCTATAATTCACCCCTCCACTTT.

Here the CDR3 DNA reads TGTGCCAGCTCACCAAATCCCGCATCAGGCACTGGAAACACCATATATTTT. Residues: CASSPNPASGTGNTIYF. The chain joins TRBV18 to TRBJ1-3; D ambiguous. This CDR3 contains 17 residues. Looked up from germline, CDR1 is KGHSH and CDR2 is LQKENI. V was shortened by 2 bases and J by 2 bases, with 16 bases between the two germline ends.